The 18 T cell receptor beta chains below all came from one sample that was sequenced in a study of shared clonotypes between healthy human individuals (TCRdb year 2020). Library prep was done by the immunoSEQ multiplex PCR assay. TCRdb provides this immuneACCESS table in a form limited to in-frame rearrangements. Some clones are lacking; in checked studies, under half of them reflect an unresolved V gene, and why the rest are absent is not known. The sample data list roughly 2.1 million clones, and just over 90% of these were observed just once. Of the sample, around 1.7% falls within the top ten clones. For the CD8 naive samples, CD45RO-negative cells were positively selected for CCR7, yielding a CD45RA+CCR7+ population from which TemRA cells were excluded. The sample consisted of naive CD8+ T cells from PBMCs. Taken with the paper, the label for cell subset or site translates to: CD45RA+CCR7+. The source is a young man in good health. Some clones in this sample may be carry-over from other donors' samples.

This clone was picked up a small number of times. This sequence joins TRBV27 and TRBJ1-1, with unresolved D. The V gene lost 5 bases and the J gene lost 1 base, with 14 bases spanning the gap. Germline CDR1 MNHEY, CDR2 SMNVEV (reference sequence). The CDR3 has 15 amino acids. CDR3 loop: CASSRDGASNTEAFF. The CDR3, as DNA: TGTGCCAGCAGTAGAGACGGTGCGTCGAACACTGAAGCTTTCTTT.

In its sample, this clone was seen a few times. The chain combines TRBV29-1 with TRBJ1-1, with 9 bases lining up with TRBD1. The V segment lost 6 bases and the J segment 4 bases; nucleotides outside the gene matches: 6. The CDR3 totals 13 residues. Germline V lookup: CDR1 SQVTM, CDR2 ANQGSEA. CDR3: CSVVDRGSTEAFF. Here the CDR3 DNA reads TGCAGCGTGGTCGACAGGGGGTCCACTGAAGCTTTCTTT.

The rearrangement links TRBV7-9 to TRBJ2-2, with a weak D call TRBD1 (5 bases). The CDR3 sequence is 16 residues long. The germline V gene encodes CDR1 SEHNR and CDR2 FQNEAQ (reference sequence). V was pared by 8 bases and J by 0 bases, with 16 bases between. CDR3 bases: TGTGCCAGCCCCCGGTCCCAGGGATCGAACACCGGGGAGCTGTTTTTT. It specifies CASPRSQGSNTGELFF.

The chain carries TRBV14 and TRBJ2-7; D call uncertain. V was clipped by 1 base and J by 4 bases, with 14 bases between them. This CDR3 has 15 residues. Germline assignment: CDR1 SGHDN and CDR2 FVKESK. CDR3 in DNA: TGTGCCAGCAGCCAAGGTCGAGTGGACCATTACGAGCAGTACTTC. Its translation: CASSQGRVDHYEQYF.

This clone was observed a handful of times. Other DNA variants within this sample encode the same CDR3. The chain is built from TRBV9 and TRBJ2-7; 8 bases line up with TRBD1. CDR1 and CDR2 from the germline V gene are SGDLS and YYNGEE. The CDR3 sequence is 14 residues long. Trimming removed 0 bases from V and 2 bases from J; junction bases left unmatched: 1. CDR3 sequence reads: CASSVGQGTYEQYF. In DNA, the CDR3 is TGTGCCAGCAGCGTAGGACAGGGGACCTACGAGCAGTACTTC.

The gene calls are TRBV6-5 and TRBJ2-7; 10 bases match TRBD2. CDR3 length: 15 residues. CDR1 and CDR2 (germline): MNHEY, SVGAGI. With 5 bases clipped from V and 6 bases from J, the junction kept 10 bases outside the gene matches. CDR3 nucleotide sequence: TGTGCCAGCAGTCTCCGAGCGGGAGGGCCTCCCGAGCAGTACTTC. As protein: CASSLRAGGPPEQYF.

The rearrangement joins TRBV5-6 to TRBJ1-2; D not certain. Germline V CDR1 and CDR2: SGHDT, YYEEEE. The CDR3 totals 18 residues. Trimming pared 1 base from V and 9 bases from J, leaving 28 bases between. CDR3 sequence (DNA): TGTGCCAGCAGCTTGTCTCCCAATCCTAACGTAGCGACTCGGAGCTACACCTTC. This sequence encodes CASSLSPNPNVATRSYTF. The full variable domain, with the rest looked up from reference TRBV5-6 and TRBJ1-2, is DAGVTQSPTHLIKTRGQQVTLRCSPKSGHDTVSWYQQALGQGPQFIFQYYEEEERQRGNFPDRFSGHQFPNYSSELNVNALLLGDSALYLCASSLSPNPNVATRSYTFGSGTRLTVV.

This clone was seen only once. The rearrangement links TRBV5-4 to TRBJ1-2, with TRBD1 matching over 8 bases. V lost 3 bases, J lost 5 bases, and 6 bases stayed unmatched. The CDR3 covers 14 residues. In germline, CDR1 is SGHNT, CDR2 YYREEE (reference sequence). The CDR3 sequence: CASSWQGAGYGYTF. The CDR3 DNA is TGTGCCAGCAGCTGGCAGGGGGCGGGTTATGGCTACACCTTC.

J is TRBJ1-5 and V is TRBV6-4; tentative D call: TRBD1 (5 bases). The ends were cut back, 6 bases at V and 3 bases at J, with 27 bases in the middle. Germline values: CDR1 MRHNA, CDR2 SNTAGT. The CDR3 length is 19 residues. CDR3 bases: TGTGCCAGCAGGATCCTTCTTAGGGGCGCGTTTAGAGTCAATCAGCCCCAGCATTTT. Its protein is CASRILLRGAFRVNQPQHF.

V is TRBV15 and J is TRBJ1-5, with TRBD1 matching 10 bases. The CDR3 contains 14 residues. The V gene end was trimmed by 3 bases and the J gene end by 6 bases; junction bases not matched to a gene: 2. The V gene's germline CDR1 is LNHNV and CDR2 YYDKDF (reference sequence). The CDR3 nucleotides are TGTGCCACCAGCAGTGGACAGGGGGGTCAGCCCCAGCATTTT. As protein: CATSSGQGGQPQHF.

The V gene is TRBV28, the J gene TRBJ1-5; TRBD1 aligns across 8 bases. J lost 3 bases, V lost 3 bases, and 4 bases had no gene match. The CDR3 consists of 15 residues. From germline, CDR1 is MDHEN and CDR2 SYDVKM. For the CDR3, the DNA is TGTGCCAGCAGTTTCTACAGGGGGATCAATCAGCCCCAGCATTTT. Encoded protein: CASSFYRGINQPQHF.

A single count supports this clone. The rearrangement links TRBV19 to TRBJ1-3; TRBD1 aligns across 7 bases. The CDR3 spans 15 residues. The germline V gene has CDR1 LNHDA and CDR2 SQIVND (reference sequence). After removal of 5 bases from V and 4 bases from J, the junction contained 8 bases not matched to a gene. This CDR3 reads CASSDMDRPGNTIYF. As DNA, the CDR3 is TGTGCCAGTAGTGACATGGACAGGCCCGGAAACACCATATATTTT.

The rearrangement links TRBV29-1 to TRBJ2-3; D gene uncertain. The V and J ends lost 7 bases and 7 bases respectively, with 21 bases between them. CDR1 is SQVTM, CDR2 ANQGSEA, per germline. This CDR3 comprises 14 residues. The CDR3 spells CSALGSQAGNTQYF. In DNA form, the CDR3 reads TGCAGCGCCCTCGGTAGTCAGGCTGGAAATACGCAGTATTTT.

The chain joins TRBV5-4 to TRBJ1-2, with TRBD1 as a possible D gene (5 bases). Germline CDR1 SGHNT, CDR2 YYREEE (reference sequence). Trimming took 9 bases from V and 14 from J, leaving 17 bases between them. The length of the CDR3 is 10 residues. CDR3 in amino acids: CATRGDPPTF. CDR3 coding DNA: TGTGCCACCCGAGGGGATCCTCCTACCTTC.

DNA for the CDR3: TGTGCCAGCAGCGTCTCAGGGGACTACCGAACCCAGTTCTTC. It encodes CASSVSGDYRTQFF. This sequence joins TRBV9 and TRBJ2-1, with a possible D match to TRBD2 (7 bases). This CDR3 is 14 amino acids long. Germline CDR1 and CDR2: SGDLS and YYNGEE. With 2 bases removed from V and 13 bases from J, the gap between germline ends came to 19 bases.

V usage is TRBV5-6 and J usage is TRBJ2-7, with 8 bases matching TRBD1. Germline lookup yields CDR1 SGHDT and CDR2 YYEEEE. Trimming cost V 3 bases and J 5 bases; bases outside gene matches: 4. The CDR3 consists of 13 residues. This CDR3 reads CASSSTGANEQYF. The CDR3 DNA reads as TGTGCCAGCAGCTCGACAGGGGCAAACGAGCAGTACTTC.

A few counts support this clone. The genes are TRBV14 and TRBJ1-1; D remains unclear. Germline V gives CDR1 SGHDN, CDR2 FVKESK. Trimming took off 1 base at V and 4 bases at J, with 16 bases between the two ends. CDR3 length: 16 amino acids. The CDR3 reads CASSQAMYQDFTEAFF. For the CDR3, the DNA is TGTGCCAGCAGCCAAGCTATGTATCAGGACTTCACTGAAGCTTTCTTT.

The V gene is TRBV11-1, the J gene TRBJ2-5; unclear D gene. V lost 5 bases to trimming and J lost 6 bases, with 13 bases between them. CDR1 and CDR2 from the germline V gene are SGHAT and FQDESV (reference sequence). The CDR3 spans 13 residues. Here the CDR3 reads CASSHPLRQTQYF. CDR3 in DNA: TGTGCCAGCAGCCATCCCCTGCGGCAGACCCAGTACTTC.